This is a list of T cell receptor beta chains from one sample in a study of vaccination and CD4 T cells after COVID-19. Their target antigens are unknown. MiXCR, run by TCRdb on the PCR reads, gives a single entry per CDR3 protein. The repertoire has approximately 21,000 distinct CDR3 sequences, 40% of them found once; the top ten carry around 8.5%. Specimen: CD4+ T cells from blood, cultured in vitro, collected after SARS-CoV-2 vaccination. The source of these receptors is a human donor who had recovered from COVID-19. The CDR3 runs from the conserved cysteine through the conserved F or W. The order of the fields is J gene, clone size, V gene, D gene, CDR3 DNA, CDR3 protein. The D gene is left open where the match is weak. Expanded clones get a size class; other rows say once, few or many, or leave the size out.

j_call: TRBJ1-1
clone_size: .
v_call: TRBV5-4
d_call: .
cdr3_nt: TGTGCCAGCAGCTTTCCTGACAGAATTCAGAACACTGAAGCTTTCTTT
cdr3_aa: CASSFPDRIQNTEAFF

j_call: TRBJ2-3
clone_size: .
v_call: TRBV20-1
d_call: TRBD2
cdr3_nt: TGCAGTGCAGCTAGCGGGATTGAAGATACGCAGTATTTT
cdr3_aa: CSAASGIEDTQYF

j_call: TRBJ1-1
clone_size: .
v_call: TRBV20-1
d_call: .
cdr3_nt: TGCAGTGCTACAAGAGGAACCAACGAAGCTTTCTTT
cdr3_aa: CSATRGTNEAFF

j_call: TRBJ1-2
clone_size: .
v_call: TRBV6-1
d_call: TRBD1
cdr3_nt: TGTGCCAGCAGTGAAATCGGGGGGGACAGGGGCTATGGCTACACCTTC
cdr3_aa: CASSEIGGDRGYGYTF

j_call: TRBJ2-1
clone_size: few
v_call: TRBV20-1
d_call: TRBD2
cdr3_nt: TGCAGTGCTAGAGTGAGGCTAGCGGGGGACAATGAGCAGTTCTTC
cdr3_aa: CSARVRLAGDNEQFF

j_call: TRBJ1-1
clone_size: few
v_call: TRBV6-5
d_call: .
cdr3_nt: TGTGCCAGCAGTTACTCGCAGGATAACACTGAAGCTTTCTTT
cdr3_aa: CASSYSQDNTEAFF

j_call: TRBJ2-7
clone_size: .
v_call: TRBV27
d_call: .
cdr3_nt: TGTGCCAGCAGTTTATCGAATACAGCCCCCTACGGGCAGTACTTC
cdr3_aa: CASSLSNTAPYGQYF

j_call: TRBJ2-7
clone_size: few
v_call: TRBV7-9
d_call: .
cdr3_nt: TGTGCCAGCAGCTTCAGGGACCTCTCCTACGAGCAGTACTTC
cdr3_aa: CASSFRDLSYEQYF

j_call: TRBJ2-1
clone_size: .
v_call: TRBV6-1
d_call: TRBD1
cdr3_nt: TGTGCCAGCAGTCGCGGACAGGGCCATGAGCAGTTCTTC
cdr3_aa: CASSRGQGHEQFF

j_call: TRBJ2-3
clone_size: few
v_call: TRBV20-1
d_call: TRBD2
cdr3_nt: TGCAGTGCCCCGGGACTAGCGGGAGTTGGTACGCAGTATTTT
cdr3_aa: CSAPGLAGVGTQYF

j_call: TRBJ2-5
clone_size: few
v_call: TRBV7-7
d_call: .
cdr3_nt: TGTGCCAGCAGCTTACGGGCCCTATCCCAAGAGACCCAGTACTTC
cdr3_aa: CASSLRALSQETQYF

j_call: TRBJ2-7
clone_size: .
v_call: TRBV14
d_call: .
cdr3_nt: TGTGCCAGCAGCCAAGCAGGCCGACGGGGATGGGAGCAGTACTTC
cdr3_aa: CASSQAGRRGWEQYF

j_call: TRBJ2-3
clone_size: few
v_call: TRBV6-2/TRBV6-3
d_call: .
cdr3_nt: TGTGCCAGCAGTTACAATTCTCTGATTAGGGATACGCAGTATTTT
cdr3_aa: CASSYNSLIRDTQYF

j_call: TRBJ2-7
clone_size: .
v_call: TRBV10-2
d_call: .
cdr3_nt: TGCGCCAGCAGTGCCCCATTCTCCTACGAGCAGTACTTC
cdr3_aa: CASSAPFSYEQYF

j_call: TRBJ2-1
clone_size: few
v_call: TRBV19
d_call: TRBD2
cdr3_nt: TGTGCCAGTAGCCTAGCGGGTCCCGGCGGCAATGAGCAGTTCTTC
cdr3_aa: CASSLAGPGGNEQFF

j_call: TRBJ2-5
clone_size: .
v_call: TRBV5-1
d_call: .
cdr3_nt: TGCGCCAGCAGCTTGGCGGGCGTCCAAGAGACCCAGTACTTC
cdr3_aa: CASSLAGVQETQYF

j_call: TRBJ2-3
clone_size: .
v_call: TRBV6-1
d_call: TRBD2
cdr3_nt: TGTGCCAGCCGAGGGACTAGCGGGAGGGCCGCAGATCCTACGCAGTATTTT
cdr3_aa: CASRGTSGRAADPTQYF

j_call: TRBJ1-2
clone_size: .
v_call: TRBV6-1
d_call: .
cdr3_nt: TGTGCCAGCAGCCAACGGACGTCCGGTCCTTATGGCTACACCTTC
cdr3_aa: CASSQRTSGPYGYTF

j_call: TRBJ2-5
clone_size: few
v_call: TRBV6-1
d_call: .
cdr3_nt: TGTGCCAGCAGTATTAGTACAGGTCGGGCCGGGGAGACCCAGTACTTC
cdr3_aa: CASSISTGRAGETQYF

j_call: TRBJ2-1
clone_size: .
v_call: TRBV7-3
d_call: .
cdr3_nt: TGTGCCAGCAGCTCGTCACTAGGCGGTGAGCAGTTCTTC
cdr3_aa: CASSSSLGGEQFF

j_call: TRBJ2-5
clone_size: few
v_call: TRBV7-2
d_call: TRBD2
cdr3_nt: TGTGCCAGCAGCTTAGGGCGACTAGCGGGAGAGACCCAGTACTTC
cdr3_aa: CASSLGRLAGETQYF

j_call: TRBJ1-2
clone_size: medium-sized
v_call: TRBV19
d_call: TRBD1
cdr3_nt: TGTGCCAGTATGCACCGGGACAGGGCTTATGGCTACACCTTC
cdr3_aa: CASMHRDRAYGYTF

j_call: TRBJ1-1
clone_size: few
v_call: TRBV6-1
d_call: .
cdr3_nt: TGTGCCACTACGAGAGAGGGGGGGACTGAAGCTTTCTTT
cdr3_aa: CATTREGGTEAFF

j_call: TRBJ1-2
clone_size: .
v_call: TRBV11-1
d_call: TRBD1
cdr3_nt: TGTGCCAGCAGTTCGGACAGGGGGAGAAGCTATGGCTACACCTTC
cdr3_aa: CASSSDRGRSYGYTF

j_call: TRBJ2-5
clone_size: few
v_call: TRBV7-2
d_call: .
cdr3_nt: TGTGCCAGCAACGCCCCCCGGGAACAAGAGACCCAGTACTTC
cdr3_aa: CASNAPREQETQYF

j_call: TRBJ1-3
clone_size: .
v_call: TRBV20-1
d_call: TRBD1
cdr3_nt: TGCAGTGCGACGGGACAGGGGGAGACTGGAAACACCATATATTTT
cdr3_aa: CSATGQGETGNTIYF

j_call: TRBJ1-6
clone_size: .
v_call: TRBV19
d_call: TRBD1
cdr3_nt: TGTGCCAGTAGTACCCAGGGGGCCTCGTCGAATTCACCCCTCCACTTT
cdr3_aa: CASSTQGASSNSPLHF

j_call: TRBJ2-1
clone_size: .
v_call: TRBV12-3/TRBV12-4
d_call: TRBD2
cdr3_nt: TGTGCCAGCAGTTTTGCCTCACGGGGGGGCAATGAGCAGTTCTTC
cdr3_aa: CASSFASRGGNEQFF

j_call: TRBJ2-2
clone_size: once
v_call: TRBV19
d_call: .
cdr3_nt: TGTGCCAGTAGTCCTTCGGGACCCCTGGGACCGGAGCTGTTTTTT
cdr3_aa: CASSPSGPLGPELFF

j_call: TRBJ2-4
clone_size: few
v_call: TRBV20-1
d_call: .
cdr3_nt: TGCAGTGCCCCGGGCAGGGGAGTGAACATTCAGTACTTC
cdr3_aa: CSAPGRGVNIQYF

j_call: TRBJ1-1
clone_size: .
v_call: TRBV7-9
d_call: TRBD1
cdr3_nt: TGTGCCAGCGGCGGGGACAGCCGGAACACTGAAGCTTTCTTT
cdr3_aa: CASGGDSRNTEAFF

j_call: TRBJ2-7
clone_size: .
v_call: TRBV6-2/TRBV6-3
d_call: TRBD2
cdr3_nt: TGTGCCAGCACTCCCTTTGAGGGACTAGCGGGGGGCCGATCGTACGAGCAGTACTTC
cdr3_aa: CASTPFEGLAGGRSYEQYF

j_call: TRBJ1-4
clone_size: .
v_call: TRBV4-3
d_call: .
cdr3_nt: TGCGCCAGCAGCCCGGACTCCGGGGTTGCAACTAATGAAAAACTGTTTTTT
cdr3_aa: CASSPDSGVATNEKLFF

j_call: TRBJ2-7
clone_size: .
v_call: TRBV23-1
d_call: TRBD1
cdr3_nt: TGCGCCAGCCCCGAGGGACAGGGGACCTACGAGCAGTACTTC
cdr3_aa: CASPEGQGTYEQYF

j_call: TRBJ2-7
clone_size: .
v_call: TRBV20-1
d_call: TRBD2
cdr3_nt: TGCAGTGCTCCACCGGGACTAGCGGGAGCCGAGCAGTACTTC
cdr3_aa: CSAPPGLAGAEQYF

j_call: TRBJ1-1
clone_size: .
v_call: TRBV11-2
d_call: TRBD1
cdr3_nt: TGTGCCAGCAGCTTAGATGGGGGACAGGGGGCAACTGAAGCTTTCTTT
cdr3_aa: CASSLDGGQGATEAFF

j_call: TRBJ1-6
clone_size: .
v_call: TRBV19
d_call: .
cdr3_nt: TGTGCCAGTAGTATGGTGGGGAGTGGGTCACCCCTCCACTTT
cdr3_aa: CASSMVGSGSPLHF

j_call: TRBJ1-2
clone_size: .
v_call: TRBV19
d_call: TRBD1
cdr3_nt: TGTGCCAGCTCACCCAGGGGGGCCAACTATGGCTACACCTTC
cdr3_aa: CASSPRGANYGYTF

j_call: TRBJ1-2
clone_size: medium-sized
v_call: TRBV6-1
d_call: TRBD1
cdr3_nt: TGTGCCAGCACCATGAGGACAGGGAGCCTTAATGGCTACACCTTC
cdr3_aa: CASTMRTGSLNGYTF

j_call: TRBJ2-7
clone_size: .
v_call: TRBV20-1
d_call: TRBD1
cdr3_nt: TGCAGTGCGCTATCCAGGGGGAATAAGTACGAGCAGTACTTC
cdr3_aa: CSALSRGNKYEQYF

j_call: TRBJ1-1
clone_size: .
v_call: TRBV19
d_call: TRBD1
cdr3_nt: TGTGCCAGTAGTGCTACAGGGGGAACTGAAGCTTTCTTT
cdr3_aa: CASSATGGTEAFF

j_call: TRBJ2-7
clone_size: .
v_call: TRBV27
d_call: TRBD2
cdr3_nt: TGTGCCAGCAGTTTAGGTCGCGGACTAGCGGACTCCTACGAGCAGTACTTC
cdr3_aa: CASSLGRGLADSYEQYF

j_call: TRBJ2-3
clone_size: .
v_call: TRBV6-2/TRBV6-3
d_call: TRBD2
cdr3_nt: TGTGCCAGCAGTCGAAATATAGCGGGACGGACAGATACGCAGTATTTT
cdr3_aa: CASSRNIAGRTDTQYF

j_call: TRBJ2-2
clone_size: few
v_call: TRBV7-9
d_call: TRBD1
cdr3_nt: TGTGCCAGCAGCCGGGGACAGGGGGGCGCCCCCGGGGAGCTGTTTTTT
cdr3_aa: CASSRGQGGAPGELFF

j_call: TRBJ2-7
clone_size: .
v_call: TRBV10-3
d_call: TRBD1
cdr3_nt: TGTGCCATCAGTGAGTCCGGCAGGGGGACCACCTACGAGCAGTACTTC
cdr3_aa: CAISESGRGTTYEQYF

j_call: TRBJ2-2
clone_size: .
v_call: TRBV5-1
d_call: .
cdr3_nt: TGCGCCAGCAGCTTGGAGTCGATCTCCGGGGAGCTGTTTTTT
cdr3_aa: CASSLESISGELFF

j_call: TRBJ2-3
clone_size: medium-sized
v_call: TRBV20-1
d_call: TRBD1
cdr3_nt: TGCAGTGCTAGGGGGACAGGGCACACAGATACGCAGTATTTT
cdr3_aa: CSARGTGHTDTQYF

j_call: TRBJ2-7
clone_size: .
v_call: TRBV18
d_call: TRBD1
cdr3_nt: TGTGCCAGCTCGCCCATGGGACAGTACGAGCAGTACTTC
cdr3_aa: CASSPMGQYEQYF

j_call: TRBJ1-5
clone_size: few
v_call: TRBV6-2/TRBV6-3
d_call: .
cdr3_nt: TGTGCCAGCAAAGGACCAGGGAATCAGCCCCAGCATTTT
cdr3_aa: CASKGPGNQPQHF

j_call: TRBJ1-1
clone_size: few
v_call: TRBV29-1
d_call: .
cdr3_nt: TGCAGCGTTGGGAACACTGAAGCTTTCTTT
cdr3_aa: CSVGNTEAFF

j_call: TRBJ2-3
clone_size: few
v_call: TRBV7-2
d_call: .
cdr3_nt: TGTGCCAGCAGCTCCCATTTTAGATTCACCACAGATACGCAGTATTTT
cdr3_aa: CASSSHFRFTTDTQYF